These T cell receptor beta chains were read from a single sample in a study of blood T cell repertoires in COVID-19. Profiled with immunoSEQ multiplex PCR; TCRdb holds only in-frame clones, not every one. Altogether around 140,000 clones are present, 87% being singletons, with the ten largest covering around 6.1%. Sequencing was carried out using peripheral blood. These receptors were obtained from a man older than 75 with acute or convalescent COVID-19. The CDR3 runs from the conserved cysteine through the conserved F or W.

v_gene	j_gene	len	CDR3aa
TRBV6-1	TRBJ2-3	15	CASSEGTGPADTQYF
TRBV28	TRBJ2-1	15	CASSFGSRGWTEQFF
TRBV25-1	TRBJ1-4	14	CASSESGGNEKLFF
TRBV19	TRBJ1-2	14	CASSTNTGPYGYTF
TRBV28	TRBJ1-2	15	CASRGTGGGSYGYTF
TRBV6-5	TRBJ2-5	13	CASSRTVRETQYF
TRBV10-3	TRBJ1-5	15	CAISGDRRENQPQHF
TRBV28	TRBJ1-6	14	CASRALGLTSPLHF
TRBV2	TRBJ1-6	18	CASSLNQPRGNPNSPLHF
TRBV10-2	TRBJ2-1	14	CASTRGVGYNEQFF
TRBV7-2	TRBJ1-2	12	CASSPGQGAWTF
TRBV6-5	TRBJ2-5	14	CASSYSTGQETQYF
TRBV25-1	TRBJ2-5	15	CASSEFHALRETQYF
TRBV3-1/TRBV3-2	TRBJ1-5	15	CASSPQGASNQPQHF
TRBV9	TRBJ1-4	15	CASSVGGGLNEKLFF
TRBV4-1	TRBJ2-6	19	CASSQDHGQGGSGANVLTF
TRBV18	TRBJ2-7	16	CASSPTGLLSSYEQYF
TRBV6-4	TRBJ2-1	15	CASSPFLAGRNEQFF
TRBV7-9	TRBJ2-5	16	CASSLGQNNIQETQYF
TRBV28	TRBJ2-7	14	CASRLGLAVYEQYF
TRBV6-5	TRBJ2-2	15	CASFWTGAVTGELFF
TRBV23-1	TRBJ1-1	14	CASSHSGGSRGRSF
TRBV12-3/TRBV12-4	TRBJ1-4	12	CASTLRFEKLFF
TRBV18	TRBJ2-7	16	CASSPPSGTGSYEQYF
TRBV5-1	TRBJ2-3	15	CASSLYVSSTDTQYF
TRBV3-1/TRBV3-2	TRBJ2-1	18	CASSQGTGFWSSYNEQFF
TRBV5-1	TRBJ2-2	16	CASSAPPSSGFGELFF
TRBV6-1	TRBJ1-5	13	CASSDLRNQPQHF
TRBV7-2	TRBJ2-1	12	CASRKQGGEQFF
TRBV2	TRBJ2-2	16	CASDEWGQGVFGELFF
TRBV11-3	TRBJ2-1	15	CASSLGRGGYNEQFF
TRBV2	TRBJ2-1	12	CASGGGVSEQFF
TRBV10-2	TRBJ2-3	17	CASKGILAGGFTDTQYF
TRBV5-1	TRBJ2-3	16	CASSLVAAGVGDTQYF
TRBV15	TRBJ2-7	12	CATRDRAYEQYF
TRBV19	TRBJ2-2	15	CASSLLAANTGELFF
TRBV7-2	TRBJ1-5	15	CASSLVSGGNQPQHF
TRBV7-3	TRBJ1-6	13	CASSTGSWAPLHF
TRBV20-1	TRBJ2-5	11	CSHRVQETQYF
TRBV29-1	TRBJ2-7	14	CSAIRDRVSYEQYF
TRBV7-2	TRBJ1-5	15	CASSYQQDSNQPQHF
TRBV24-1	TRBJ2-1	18	CATSEPSIRMSSYNEQFF
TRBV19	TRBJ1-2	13	CASSILGGGSYTF
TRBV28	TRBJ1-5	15	CASSSPGTGNQPQHF
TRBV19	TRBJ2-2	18	CASSTGLAGPGSTGELFF
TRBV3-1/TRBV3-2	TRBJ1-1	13	CASSQGANTEAFF
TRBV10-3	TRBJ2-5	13	CAIRETAQETQYF
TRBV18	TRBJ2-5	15	CASSPGTSGRETQYF
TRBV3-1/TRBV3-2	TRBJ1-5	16	CASSQDPGALNQPQHF
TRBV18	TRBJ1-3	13	CASSPSSIDTIYF